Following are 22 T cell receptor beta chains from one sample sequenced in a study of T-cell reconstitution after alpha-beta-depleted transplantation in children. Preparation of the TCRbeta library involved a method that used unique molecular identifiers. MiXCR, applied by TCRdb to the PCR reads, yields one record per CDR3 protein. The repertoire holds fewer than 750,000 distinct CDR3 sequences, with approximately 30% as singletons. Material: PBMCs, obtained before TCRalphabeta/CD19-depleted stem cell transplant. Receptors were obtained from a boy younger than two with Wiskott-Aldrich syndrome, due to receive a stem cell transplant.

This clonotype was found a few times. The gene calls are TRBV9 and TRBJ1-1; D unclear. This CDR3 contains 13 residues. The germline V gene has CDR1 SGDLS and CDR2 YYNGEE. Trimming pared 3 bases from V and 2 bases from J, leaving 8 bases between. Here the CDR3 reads CASSADHNTEAFF. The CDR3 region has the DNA TGTGCCAGCAGCGCTGATCACAACACTGAAGCTTTCTTT.

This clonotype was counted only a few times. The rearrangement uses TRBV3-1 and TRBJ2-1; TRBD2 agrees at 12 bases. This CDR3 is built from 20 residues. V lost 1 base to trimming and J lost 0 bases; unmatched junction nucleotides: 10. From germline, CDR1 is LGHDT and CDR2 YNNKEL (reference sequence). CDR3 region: CASSQGGLAGLGGSYNEQFF. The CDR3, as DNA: TGTGCCAGCAGCCAAGGAGGACTAGCGGGATTGGGTGGCTCCTACAATGAGCAGTTCTTC.

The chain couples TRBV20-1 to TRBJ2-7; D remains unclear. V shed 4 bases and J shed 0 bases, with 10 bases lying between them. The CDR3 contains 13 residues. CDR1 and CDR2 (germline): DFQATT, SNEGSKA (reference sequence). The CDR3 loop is CSATERYSYEQYF. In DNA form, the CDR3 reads TGCAGTGCTACGGAAAGGTACTCCTACGAGCAGTACTTC.

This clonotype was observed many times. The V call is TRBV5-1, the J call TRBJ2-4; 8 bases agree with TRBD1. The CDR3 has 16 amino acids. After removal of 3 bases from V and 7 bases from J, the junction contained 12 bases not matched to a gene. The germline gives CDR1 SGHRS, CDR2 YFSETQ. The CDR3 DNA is TGCGCCAGCAGCTCCGGGCCTGGACAGGGCGGGAACATTCAGTACTTC. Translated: CASSSGPGQGGNIQYF.

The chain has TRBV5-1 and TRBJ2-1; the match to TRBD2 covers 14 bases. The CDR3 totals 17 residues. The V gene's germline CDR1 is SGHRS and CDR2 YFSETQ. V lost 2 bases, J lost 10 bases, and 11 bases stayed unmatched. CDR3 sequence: CASSFSAGLAGAGEQFF. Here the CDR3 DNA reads TGCGCCAGCAGCTTTTCGGCGGGACTAGCGGGAGCGGGGGAGCAGTTCTTC.

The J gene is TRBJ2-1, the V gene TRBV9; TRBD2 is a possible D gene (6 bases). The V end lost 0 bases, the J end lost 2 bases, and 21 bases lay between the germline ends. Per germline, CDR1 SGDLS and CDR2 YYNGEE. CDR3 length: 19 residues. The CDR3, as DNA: TGTGCCAGCAGCGTAGATGGGAGGTTAGCAAGGACTCCCTACAATGAGCAGTTCTTC. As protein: CASSVDGRLARTPYNEQFF.

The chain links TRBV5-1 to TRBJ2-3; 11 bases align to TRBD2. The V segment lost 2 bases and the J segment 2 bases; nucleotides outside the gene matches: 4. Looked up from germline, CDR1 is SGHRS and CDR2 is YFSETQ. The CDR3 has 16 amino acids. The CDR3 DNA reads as TGCGCCAGCAGCTTCGGGACTAGCGGATTCACAGATACGCAGTATTTT. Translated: CASSFGTSGFTDTQYF.

Written as DNA, the CDR3 is TGTGCCAGCACCTCAAGCTTAGACTGGACCTACAATGAGCAGTTCTTC. Translated: CASTSSLDWTYNEQFF. The chain employs TRBV5-5 and TRBJ2-1; D uncertain. From germline, CDR1 is SGHKS and CDR2 YYEKEE (reference sequence). Trimming took 6 bases from V and 2 from J, leaving 18 bases between them. CDR3 size: 16 residues.

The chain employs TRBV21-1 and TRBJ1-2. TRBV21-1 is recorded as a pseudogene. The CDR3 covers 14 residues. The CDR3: CASSLYSTYYGYTF. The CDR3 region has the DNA TGTGCCAGCAGCTTGTACAGCACCTACTATGGCTACACCTTC.

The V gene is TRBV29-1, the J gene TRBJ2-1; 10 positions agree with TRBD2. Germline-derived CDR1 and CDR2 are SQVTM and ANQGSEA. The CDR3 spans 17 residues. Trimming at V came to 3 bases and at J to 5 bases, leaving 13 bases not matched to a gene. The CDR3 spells CSVDALAGATHHNEQFF. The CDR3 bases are TGCAGCGTTGACGCTCTAGCGGGAGCCACGCATCACAATGAGCAGTTCTTC.

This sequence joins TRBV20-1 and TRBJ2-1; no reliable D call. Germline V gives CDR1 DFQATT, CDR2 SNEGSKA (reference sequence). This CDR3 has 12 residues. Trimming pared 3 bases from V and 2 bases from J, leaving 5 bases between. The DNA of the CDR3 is TGCAGTGCTAGCGATACCTACAATGAGCAGTTCTTC. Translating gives CSASDTYNEQFF.

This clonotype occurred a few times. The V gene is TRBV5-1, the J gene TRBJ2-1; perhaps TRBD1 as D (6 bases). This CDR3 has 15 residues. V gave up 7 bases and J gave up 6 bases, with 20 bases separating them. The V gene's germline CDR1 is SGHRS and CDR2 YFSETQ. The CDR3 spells CASGQPGTPVNEQFF. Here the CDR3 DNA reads TGCGCCAGCGGACAACCCGGGACACCTGTCAATGAGCAGTTCTTC.

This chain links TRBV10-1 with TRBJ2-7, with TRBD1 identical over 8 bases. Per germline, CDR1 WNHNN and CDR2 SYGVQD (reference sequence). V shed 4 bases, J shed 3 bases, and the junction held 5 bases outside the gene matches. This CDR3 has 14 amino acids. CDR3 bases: TGCGCCAGCAGTGCGCAGGGGGCGTACTACGAGCAGTACTTC. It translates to CASSAQGAYYEQYF.

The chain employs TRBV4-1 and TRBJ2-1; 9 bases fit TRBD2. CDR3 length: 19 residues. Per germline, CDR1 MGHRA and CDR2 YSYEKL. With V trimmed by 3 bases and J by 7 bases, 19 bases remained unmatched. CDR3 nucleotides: TGCGCCAGCAGCCAGGTGGTCACTGCGGGAGGGTGGGGCTTGAATGAGCAGTTCTTC. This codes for CASSQVVTAGGWGLNEQFF.

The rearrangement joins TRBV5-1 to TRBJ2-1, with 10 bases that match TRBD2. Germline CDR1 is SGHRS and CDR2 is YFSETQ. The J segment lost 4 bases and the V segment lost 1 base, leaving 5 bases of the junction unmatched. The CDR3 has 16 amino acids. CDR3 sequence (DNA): TGCGCCAGCAGCTTGCGGAGCGGGAGGGCTTACAATGAGCAGTTCTTC. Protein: CASSLRSGRAYNEQFF.

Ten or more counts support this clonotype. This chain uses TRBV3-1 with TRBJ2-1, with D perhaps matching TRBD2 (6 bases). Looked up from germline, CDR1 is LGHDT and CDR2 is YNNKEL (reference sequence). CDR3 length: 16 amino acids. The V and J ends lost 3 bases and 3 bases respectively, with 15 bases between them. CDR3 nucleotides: TGTGCCAGCAGCCAGACGTCCGGGACTTACTACAATGAGCAGTTCTTC. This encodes CASSQTSGTYYNEQFF.

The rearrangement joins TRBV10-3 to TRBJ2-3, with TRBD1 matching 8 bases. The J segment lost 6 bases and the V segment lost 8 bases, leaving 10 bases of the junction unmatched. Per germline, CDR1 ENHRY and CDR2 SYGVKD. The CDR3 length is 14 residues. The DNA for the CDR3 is TGTGCCATCCGACAGGGGATGTTCTGGGATACGCAGTATTTT. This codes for CAIRQGMFWDTQYF.

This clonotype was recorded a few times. The CDR3 region is CSVGLLAEENEQFF. CDR3 nucleotides: TGCAGCGTGGGGTTGCTGGCGGAGGAGAATGAGCAGTTCTTC. The chain couples TRBV29-1 to TRBJ2-1, with a possible D match to TRBD2 (5 bases). Trimming pared 6 bases from V and 7 bases from J, leaving 19 bases between. From germline, CDR1 is SQVTM and CDR2 ANQGSEA. The CDR3 totals 14 residues.

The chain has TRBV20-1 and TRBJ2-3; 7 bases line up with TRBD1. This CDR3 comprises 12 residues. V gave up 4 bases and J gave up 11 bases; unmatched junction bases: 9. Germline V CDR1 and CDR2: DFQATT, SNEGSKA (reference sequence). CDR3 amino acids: CSANKLQGMQYF. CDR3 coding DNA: TGCAGTGCTAATAAATTACAGGGGATGCAGTATTTT.

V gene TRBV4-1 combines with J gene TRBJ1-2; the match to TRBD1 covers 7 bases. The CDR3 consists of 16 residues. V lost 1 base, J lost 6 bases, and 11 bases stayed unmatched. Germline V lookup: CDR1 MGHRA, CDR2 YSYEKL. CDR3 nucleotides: TGCGCCAGCAGCCAAGGGCCGGCAGGGGGAGGGGATGGCTACACCTTC. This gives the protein CASSQGPAGGGDGYTF.

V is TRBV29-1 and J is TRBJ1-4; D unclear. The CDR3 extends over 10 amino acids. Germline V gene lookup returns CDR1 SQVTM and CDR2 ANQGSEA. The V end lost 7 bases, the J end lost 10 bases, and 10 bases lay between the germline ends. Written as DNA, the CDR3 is TGCAGCGCTATTGTGGGAAAACTGTTTTTT. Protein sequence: CSAIVGKLFF.

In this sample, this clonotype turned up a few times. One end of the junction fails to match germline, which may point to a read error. The CDR3, as DNA: TGTGCCAGCAGCGAAGAGTGGGCGGGCGAGCAGTACTTC. It specifies CASSEEWAGEQYF. The chain joins TRBV3-1 to TRBJ2-7, with D maybe TRBD2 (5 bases). The CDR3 consists of 13 residues. Germline V gene sequence: CDR1 LGHDT, CDR2 YNNKEL (reference sequence).